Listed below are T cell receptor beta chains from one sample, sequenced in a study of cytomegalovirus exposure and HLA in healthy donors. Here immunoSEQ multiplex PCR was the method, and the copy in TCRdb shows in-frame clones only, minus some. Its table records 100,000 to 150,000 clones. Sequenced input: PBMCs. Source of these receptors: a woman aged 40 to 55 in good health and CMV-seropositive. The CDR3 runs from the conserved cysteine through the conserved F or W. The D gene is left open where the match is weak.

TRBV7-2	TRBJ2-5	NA	TGTGCCAGCAGGCATGCCACTGGTCTCGGGGAGACCCAGTACTTC	CASRHATGLGETQYF
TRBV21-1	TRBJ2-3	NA	TGTGCCAGCAGCGGCCTGATTGCTAGCGGGAGTCGCATAGATACGCAGTATTTT	CASSGLIASGSRIDTQYF
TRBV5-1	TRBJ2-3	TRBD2	TGCGCCAGCAGCTTCAAACTAGCGGGGGGAAGCACAGATACGCAGTATTTT	CASSFKLAGGSTDTQYF
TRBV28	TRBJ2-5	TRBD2	TGTGCCAGCAGGTGGACTAGCGGGAACCAAGAGACCCAGTACTTC	CASRWTSGNQETQYF
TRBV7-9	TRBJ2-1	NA	TGTGCCAGCAGCTTGGCGGGGAGCTCCTACAATGAGCAGTTCTTC	CASSLAGSSYNEQFF
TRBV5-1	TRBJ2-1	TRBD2	TGCGCCAGCAGCCTTGGGACTAGCGGGAGAGTAACTCGGTTCTTC	CASSLGTSGRVTRFF
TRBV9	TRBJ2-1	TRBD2	TGTGCCAGCAGCGTAGATGGCGGGAGGGGCAATGAGCAGTTCTTC	CASSVDGGRGNEQFF
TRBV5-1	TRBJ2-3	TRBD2	TGCGCCAGCAGCGCGACTAGCCTCAGCACAGATACGCAGTATTTT	CASSATSLSTDTQYF
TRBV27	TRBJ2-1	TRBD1	TGTGCCAGCAGTCCCAGGGGGCAGTCCTACAATGAGCAGTTCTTC	CASSPRGQSYNEQFF
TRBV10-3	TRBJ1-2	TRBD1	TGTGCCATCACCGGGACAGGGGGCGGCTATGGCTACACCTTC	CAITGTGGGYGYTF
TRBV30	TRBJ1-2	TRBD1	TGTGCCTGCCGACAGGGGCCGCGTGGCTACACCTTC	CACRQGPRGYTF
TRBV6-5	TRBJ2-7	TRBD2	TGTGCCAGCAGTCACCGGGCGGGAGGGAGCGAGCAGTACTTC	CASSHRAGGSEQYF
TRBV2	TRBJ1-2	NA	TGTGCCAGCAGTTCCCTTACCAGGGATATATACACCTTC	CASSSLTRDIYTF
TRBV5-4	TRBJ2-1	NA	TGTGCCAGCAGCCGAAAAGACGGAAAGGGGCCATACAATGAGCAGTTCTTC	CASSRKDGKGPYNEQFF
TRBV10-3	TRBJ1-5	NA	TGTGCCATCAGTCCGGGGGACCTCAATCAGCCCCAGCATTTT	CAISPGDLNQPQHF
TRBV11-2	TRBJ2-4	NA	TGTGCCAGCAGCTCCCACAGGGTTCTAGCCAAAAACATTCAGTACTTC	CASSSHRVLAKNIQYF
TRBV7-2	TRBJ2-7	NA	TGTGCCAGCAGCTTAGATGTCGGGAGCAGCTCCTACGAGCAGTACTTC	CASSLDVGSSSYEQYF
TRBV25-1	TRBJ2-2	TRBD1	TGTGCCAGCAGTGAATCCCCGGACAGGGCGACCGGGGAGCTGTTTTTT	CASSESPDRATGELFF
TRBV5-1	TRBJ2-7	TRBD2	TGCGCCAGCAGGCTGGAGGTGGCTAGCGGGCCGGGAAACTACGAGCAGTACTTC	CASRLEVASGPGNYEQYF
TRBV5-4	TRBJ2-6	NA	TGTGCCAGCAGCTTCGGGTTTAAAGGTAGCTCTGGGGCCAACGTCCTGACTTTC	CASSFGFKGSSGANVLTF
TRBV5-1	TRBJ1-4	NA	TGCGCCAGCAGCTTGGGAGGAGGGTCGGGTATGGACGAAAAACTGTTTTTT	CASSLGGGSGMDEKLFF
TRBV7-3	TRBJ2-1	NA	TGTGCCAGCAGCTTAACTGGCACTGAGCAGTTCTTC	CASSLTGTEQFF
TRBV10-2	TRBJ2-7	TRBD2	TGCGCCAGCAGTGGGAATAGGGAGGGTTACGAGCAGTACTTC	CASSGNREGYEQYF
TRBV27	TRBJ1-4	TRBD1	TGTGCCAGCAGCTGGACAGGGGTCGAAAAACTGTTTTTT	CASSWTGVEKLFF
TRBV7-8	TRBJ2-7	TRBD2	TGTGCCAGCAGCCAGTACGTTGGGACTAGCGGGGCACTCGAGCAGTACTTC	CASSQYVGTSGALEQYF
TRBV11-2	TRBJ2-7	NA	TGTGCCAGCAGCTTAGCCCCCACAGGTGGGGGGTTCGAGCAGTACTTC	CASSLAPTGGGFEQYF
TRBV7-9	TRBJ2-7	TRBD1	TGTGCCAGCAGCATGGACAGGGTTGGCTGGGAGCAGTACTTC	CASSMDRVGWEQYF
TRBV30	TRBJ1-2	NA	TGTGCCTGGAGTCGGCCGGAGCGGCGGTGCTATGGCTACACCTTC	CAWSRPERRCYGYTF
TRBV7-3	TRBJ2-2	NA	TGTGCCAGCAGCTTCGGACTAAACACCGGGGAGCTGTTTTTT	CASSFGLNTGELFF
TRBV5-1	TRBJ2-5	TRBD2	TGCGCCAGCAGCAATCCCGGGACTAGCGGGAGGCCGTACCAAGAGACCCAGTACTTC	CASSNPGTSGRPYQETQYF
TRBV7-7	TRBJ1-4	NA	TGTGCTAGCAGTTACAAGGCGGGAGAAAAACTGTTTTTT	CASSYKAGEKLFF
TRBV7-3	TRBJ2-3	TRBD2	TGTGCCAGCAGCCCCATAGGGGACCCAGCGGGAGGGGAAGCGCAGTATTTT	CASSPIGDPAGGEAQYF
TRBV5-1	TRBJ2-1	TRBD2	TGCGCCAGCAGCCCGGGACTAGATGGGGGTGAGCAGTTCTTC	CASSPGLDGGEQFF
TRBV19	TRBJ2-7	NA	TGTGCCAGTAGTATGTCGGGGAAGGGGAGGTCCTACGAGCAGTACTTC	CASSMSGKGRSYEQYF
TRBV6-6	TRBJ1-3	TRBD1	TGTGCCAGCAGCAGAACCGGGACAGAGACCGGAAACACCATATATTTT	CASSRTGTETGNTIYF
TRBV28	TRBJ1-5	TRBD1	TGTGCCAGCAGCCCAGGGGGGAATCAGCCCCAGCATTTT	CASSPGGNQPQHF
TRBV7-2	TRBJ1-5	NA	TGTGCCAGCAGCCCGTATCCGAGTAATCAGCCCCAGCATTTT	CASSPYPSNQPQHF
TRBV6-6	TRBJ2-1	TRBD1	TGTGCCAGCAGCTTGGGACAGGGATGGGCAGGTGAGCAGTTCTTC	CASSLGQGWAGEQFF
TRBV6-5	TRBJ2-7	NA	TGTGCCAGCAGTTACATCGAGGGGGAAGGGCTCTACGAGCAGTACTTC	CASSYIEGEGLYEQYF
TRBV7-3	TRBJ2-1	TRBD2	TGTGCCAGCAGCTTAAATAGCGGGGTGGGCAATGAGCAGTTCTTC	CASSLNSGVGNEQFF
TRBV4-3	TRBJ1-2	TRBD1	TGCGCCAGCAGCCAAGATTACAGGGGCCATAACTATGGCTACACCTTC	CASSQDYRGHNYGYTF
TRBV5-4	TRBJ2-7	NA	TGTGCCAGCGCCGGGGGGCCGGGCTCCTACGAGCAGTACTTC	CASAGGPGSYEQYF
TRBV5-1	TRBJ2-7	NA	TGCGCCAGCAGCCTTACCGGGATCCTCTACGAGCAGTACTTC	CASSLTGILYEQYF
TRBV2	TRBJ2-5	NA	TGTGCCAGCAGTGAAACAGGAGCGGGGACCCAGTACTTC	CASSETGAGTQYF
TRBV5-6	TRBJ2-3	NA	TGTGCCAGCAGCTTGGACTTCACAGATACGCAGTATTTT	CASSLDFTDTQYF
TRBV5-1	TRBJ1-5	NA	TGCGCCAGCAGCTTGGGGGGAGGAATCAATCAGCCCCAGCATTTT	CASSLGGGINQPQHF
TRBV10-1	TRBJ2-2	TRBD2	TGCGCCAGCAGTGCGGGACTAGCCCCGAGGGCCGGGGAGCTGTTTTTT	CASSAGLAPRAGELFF
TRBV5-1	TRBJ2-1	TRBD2	TGCGCCAGCAGCTCCTTAGGACTAGCGGGAACCAATGAGCAGTTCTTC	CASSSLGLAGTNEQFF
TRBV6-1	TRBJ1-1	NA	TGTGCCAGCAACCGACAGTACACTGAAGCTTTCTTT	CASNRQYTEAFF
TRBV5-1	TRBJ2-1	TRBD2	TGCGCCAGCAGCTTGAGGGCCGGGAGGGATGAGCAGTTCTTC	CASSLRAGRDEQFF
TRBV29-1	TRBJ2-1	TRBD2	TGCAGCGTTGGGGAAGGCGGGAGGAACAATGAACAGTTCTTC	CSVGEGGRNNEQFF
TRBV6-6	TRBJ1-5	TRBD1	TGTGCCAGCAGTTACAGCCGACAGGGAGGTCAGCCCCAGCATTTT	CASSYSRQGGQPQHF
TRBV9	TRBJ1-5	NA	TGTGCCAGCAGCGTAGAGGGGCGCGGTCAGCCCCAGCATTTT	CASSVEGRGQPQHF
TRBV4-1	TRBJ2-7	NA	TGCGCCAGCAGCCAGGGAGGAGAAGACGAGCAGTACTTC	CASSQGGEDEQYF
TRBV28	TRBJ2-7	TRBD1	TGTGCCAGCACGGGGACAGTTACCTACGAGCAGTACTTC	CASTGTVTYEQYF
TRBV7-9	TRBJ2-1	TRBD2	TGTGCCAGCAGCTTACTGGGGGAGGGCCGCTATGAGCAGTTCTTC	CASSLLGEGRYEQFF
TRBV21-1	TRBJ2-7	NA	TGTGCCAGCAGCAAAACCCTGGGCCAGGGCTCCTACGAGCAGTACTTC	CASSKTLGQGSYEQYF
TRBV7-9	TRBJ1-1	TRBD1	TGTGCCAGCGGAAGAGGGGGCGCTGATGAAGCTTTCTTT	CASGRGGADEAFF
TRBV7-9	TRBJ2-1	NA	TGTGCCAGCAGCTTAGGACAGGAATACAATGAGCAGTTCTTC	CASSLGQEYNEQFF
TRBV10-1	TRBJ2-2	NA	TGCGCCAGCAGTGCAACCCTAGCCGGGGAGCTGTTTTTT	CASSATLAGELFF